This T cell receptor beta chain was identified during a study of blood T cell repertoires in COVID-19. Sequenced by immunoSEQ multiplex PCR; TCRdb stores in-frame clones only, minus some. The repertoire holds 200,000 to 250,000 clones, with more than 85% as singletons. Germline V CDR1 and CDR2: SGHNT, YYREEE (reference sequence). This CDR3 is built from 16 residues. V shed 0 bases and J shed 0 bases, with 7 bases lying between them. Sequenced input: peripheral blood. The sequence was obtained from a woman aged 45-65 years with COVID-19, enrolled during active disease. V gene TRBV5-4 combines with J gene TRBJ2-6, with D perhaps TRBD1 (5 bases). The CDR3 here is CASSLGQPSGANVLTF. The DNA of the CDR3 is TGTGCCAGCAGCTTGGGACAGCCCTCTGGGGCCAACGTCCTGACTTTC.